The 24 T cell receptor beta chains in this list originate from one sample, sequenced in a study of beta chain features in type 1 diabetes. Regarding the study as a whole: The study found moderately but significantly shorter TCRB CDR3s in all four CD4+ subsets of Type 1 diabetes patients.

Reverse transcription of all isolated RNA meant that expressed TCRB transcripts were sequenced. Assay: immunoSEQ multiplex PCR; the TCRdb copy retains only in-frame clones and omits some. The table lists approximately 170,000 clones, around 8% of them singletons. No cognate antigen is known for these TCRs. The sample was central memory CD4+ T cells from blood. The receptor source for this set is a woman aged 40 to 50 with type 1 diabetes.

In this sample, this clone turned up once. The chain is built from TRBV18 and TRBJ1-5; TRBD1 agrees at 9 bases. CDR3 size: 15 residues. Germline CDR1 and CDR2: KGHSH and LQKENI. The trim removed 6 bases at V and 6 bases at J, leaving 9 bases unmatched. CDR3 in amino acids: CASSPGTGFLQPQHF. The CDR3 region has the DNA TGTGCCAGCTCGCCCGGGACAGGGTTCCTTCAGCCCCAGCATTTT.

The chain joins TRBV28 to TRBJ2-4; D possibly corresponds to TRBD2 (7 bases). Germline V gene lookup returns CDR1 MDHEN and CDR2 SYDVKM. V dropped 3 bases and J dropped 4 bases, with 10 bases sitting between them. The CDR3 loop spans 14 amino acids. The CDR3 loop is CASSLGGTKNIQYF. In DNA, the CDR3 is TGTGCCAGCAGTTTGGGGGGGACAAAAAACATTCAGTACTTC.

There are many counts of this clone. The chain employs TRBV7-9 and TRBJ1-3; D may be TRBD1 (6 bases). The CDR3 extends over 16 amino acids. The germline CDR1 and CDR2 sequences are SEHNR and FQNEAQ (reference sequence). V was clipped by 4 bases and J by 1 base, with 14 bases between them. CDR3 DNA: TGTGCCAGCAGCTCTTTCAGGGGAAGATCTGGAAACACCATATATTTT. Its protein product is CASSSFRGRSGNTIYF. The variable domain in full, completed from reference TRBV7-9 and TRBJ1-3, reads DTGVSQNPRHKITKRGQNVTFRCDPISEHNRLYWYRQTLGQGPEFLTYFQNEAQLEKSRLLSDRFSAERPKGSFSTLEIQRTEQGDSAMYLCASSSFRGRSGNTIYFGEGSWLTVV.

In this sample, this clone turned up a few times. This chain joins TRBV18 and TRBJ1-1, with unresolved D. CDR3 length: 13 amino acids. Between the trimmed V and J ends, which lost 6 bases and 0 bases, there was a span of 8 bases. Germline CDR1 and CDR2: KGHSH and LQKENI. CDR3 sequence (DNA): TGTGCCAGCTCCGGGTCCGTGAACACTGAAGCTTTCTTT. It yields the protein CASSGSVNTEAFF.

This chain uses TRBV7-2 with TRBJ2-3; TRBD1 agrees at 8 bases. With 4 bases clipped from V and 5 bases from J, the junction kept 14 bases outside the gene matches. CDR1 and CDR2 from the germline V gene are SGHTA and FQGNSA. This CDR3 is 17 amino acids long. For the CDR3, the DNA is TGTGCCAGCAGCTACGGGACAGGCGTAACCACGGGAGATACGCAGTATTTT. It specifies CASSYGTGVTTGDTQYF.

Only a few counts were recorded for this clone. The chain combines TRBV25-1 with TRBJ1-2; 7 bases match TRBD1. The length of the CDR3 is 16 residues. The V gene's germline CDR1 is MGHDK and CDR2 SYGVNS. The trim removed 3 bases at V and 3 bases at J, leaving 10 bases unmatched. For the CDR3, the DNA is TGTGCCAGCAGTGATCCTTCGACAGGGATAGACTATGGCTACACCTTC. It specifies CASSDPSTGIDYGYTF.

The chain employs TRBV7-3 and TRBJ2-5; TRBD2 aligns across 12 bases. CDR3 length: 14 amino acids. With 5 bases clipped from V and 3 bases from J, the junction kept 1 base outside the gene matches. The germline gives CDR1 SGHTA, CDR2 FQGTGA. CDR3 DNA: TGTGCCAGCAGCCGACTAGCGGGGGAAGAGACCCAGTACTTC. This encodes CASSRLAGEETQYF.

This clone was counted only a few times. The V gene is TRBV7-7, the J gene TRBJ2-2; possible D gene TRBD2, 6 bases. The CDR3 extends over 14 amino acids. Germline CDR1 and CDR2: SSHAT and FNYEAQ (reference sequence). CDR3 DNA sequence: TGTGCTACACCCGGCGAGGGGAGGACCGGGGAGCTGTTTTTT. Translated, it gives CATPGEGRTGELFF.

The gene calls are TRBV5-1 and TRBJ1-1; TRBD1 matches 11 bases. Trimming at V came to 3 bases and at J to 3 bases, leaving 10 bases not matched to a gene. Germline CDR1 SGHRS, CDR2 YFSETQ. This CDR3 region has 17 residues. CDR3 bases: TGCGCCAGCAGCTGGGCCCCAAGGGACAGGGGGGACACTGAAGCTTTCTTT. Translation: CASSWAPRDRGDTEAFF.

This clone was counted only a few times. The chain uses TRBV5-4 and TRBJ2-7; 7 bases map to TRBD1. V was clipped by 4 bases and J by 2 bases; unmatched bases: 9. This CDR3 has 15 amino acids. Germline CDR1 and CDR2: SGHNT and YYREEE (reference sequence). In DNA form, the CDR3 reads TGTGCCAGCAGCGGCAACCGGGACAGTGCCTACGAGCAGTACTTC. It is translated as CASSGNRDSAYEQYF.

This clone was seen many times. The chain recombines TRBV4-3 with TRBJ2-6; 11 nucleotides line up with TRBD1. The CDR3 extends over 19 amino acids. V shed 2 bases and J 0 bases; nucleotides not matched to a gene: 6. CDR1 and CDR2 from the germline V gene are LGHNA and YSLEER. The CDR3 nucleotides read TGCGCCAGCAGCCAAAAACTGGGGACAGGGGGCTCTGGGGCCAACGTCCTGACTTTC. Its translation is CASSQKLGTGGSGANVLTF.

This clone was seen repeatedly, ten times or more. The chain carries TRBV5-1 and TRBJ2-1; 9 bases line up with TRBD2. CDR1 is SGHRS and CDR2 is YFSETQ in the germline V gene. V dropped 0 bases and J dropped 8; count of bases not matched to a gene: 3. This CDR3 contains 14 residues. The CDR3 DNA is TGCGCCAGCAGCTTGGGCGGGAGGGCAGATGAGCAGTTCTTC. Amino acid sequence: CASSLGGRADEQFF.

V and J are TRBV30 and TRBJ1-2; 8 nucleotides align to TRBD1. The ends lost 3 bases at V and 4 bases at J; junction bases unmatched: 4. The CDR3 length is 13 residues. Per the germline V gene, CDR1 is GTSNPN and CDR2 is SVGIG (reference sequence). CDR3 DNA: TGTGCCTGGAGGGATACAGGGGGCTATGGCTACACCTTC. Its protein is CAWRDTGGYGYTF.

The chain has TRBV28 and TRBJ1-3, with a possible D match to TRBD1 (5 bases). Per germline, CDR1 MDHEN and CDR2 SYDVKM. V was trimmed by 5 bases and J by 1 base, leaving 9 bases between them. The CDR3 spans 14 residues. The CDR3 coding sequence is TGTGCCAGCAGTGTGGGGGGATCTGGAAACACCATATATTTT. Translation: CASSVGGSGNTIYF. Based on the CDR3 plus reference TRBV28 and TRBJ1-3, the full variable domain is DVKVTQSSRYLVKRTGEKVFLECVQDMDHENMFWYRQDPGLGLRLIYFSYDVKMKEKGDIPEGYSVSREKKERFSLILESASTNQTSMYLCASSVGGSGNTIYFGEGSWLTVV.

This clone appeared a single time. The J gene is TRBJ1-5, the V gene TRBV7-2; 9 positions agree with TRBD1. V was clipped by 4 bases and J by 7 bases; unmatched bases: 5. The CDR3 has 14 residues. Looked up from germline, CDR1 is SGHTA and CDR2 is FQGNSA. This CDR3 reads CASSSQGARQPQHF. CDR3 nucleotides: TGTGCCAGCAGCTCACAGGGGGCACGGCAGCCCCAGCATTTT.

This clone was detected ten times or more. The chain employs TRBV18 and TRBJ1-1, with D uncertain. The CDR3 extends over 14 amino acids. CDR1 and CDR2 (germline): KGHSH, LQKENI. V lost 4 bases and J lost 1, with 10 bases in between. The CDR3 nucleotides read TGTGCCAGCTCACGGGCCCAGACGAACACTGAAGCTTTCTTT. This translates into CASSRAQTNTEAFF.

The sample holds a few counts of this clone. The V gene is TRBV11-2, the J gene TRBJ2-1, with D perhaps TRBD1 (5 bases). Trimming took 3 bases from V and 7 from J, leaving 16 bases between them. Germline assignment: CDR1 SGHAT and CDR2 FQNNGV. The length of the CDR3 is 15 residues. The CDR3 region is CASSLGQGQRNEQFF. The CDR3 DNA is TGTGCCAGCAGCTTGGGGCAGGGTCAAAGAAATGAGCAGTTCTTC.

V and J are TRBV29-1 and TRBJ2-4; TRBD1 is a possible D gene (5 bases). The germline V gene has CDR1 SQVTM and CDR2 ANQGSEA. Trimming took off 6 bases at V and 8 bases at J, with 20 bases between the two ends. The CDR3 has 14 amino acids. This chain's CDR3 is CSVGTTIPGYIQYF. In nucleotides, the CDR3 is TGCAGCGTCGGTACCACGATCCCAGGGTACATTCAGTACTTC.

This clone was recorded a few times. The gene calls are TRBV7-2 and TRBJ1-2, with D uncertain. The CDR3 has 13 amino acids. CDR1 and CDR2 from the germline V gene are SGHTA and FQGNSA. The V end was cut by 5 bases, the J end by 6 bases, with 13 bases between. CDR3: CASSVTVGNGYTF. Here the CDR3 DNA reads TGTGCCAGCAGCGTAACAGTGGGTAATGGCTACACCTTC. The full variable domain, in which reference TRBV7-2 and TRBJ1-2 provide the parts outside the CDR3, is GAGVSQSPSNKVTEKGKDVELRCDPISGHTALYWYRQSLGQGLEFLIYFQGNSAPDKSGLPSDRFSAERTGGSVSTLTIQRTQQEDSAVYLCASSVTVGNGYTFGSGTRLTVV.

This chain uses TRBV5-4 with TRBJ2-7; D is unresolved. The CDR3 has 12 amino acids. The germline V and J ends were trimmed by 1 base and 6 bases, with 8 bases remaining between them. Per germline, CDR1 SGHNT and CDR2 YYREEE (reference sequence). The CDR3 DNA sequence: TGTGCCAGCAGCTTGATGAACGGCGAGCAGTACTTC. Translating it yields CASSLMNGEQYF.

The chain uses TRBV18 and TRBJ2-2; tentative D call: TRBD1 (5 bases). Trimming left V 3 bases short and J 0 bases short, with 11 bases between. Germline V gene lookup returns CDR1 KGHSH and CDR2 LQKENI. The CDR3 consists of 16 residues. The CDR3 protein is CASSPQDSANTGELFF. CDR3 DNA: TGTGCCAGCTCACCGCAAGACAGCGCGAACACCGGGGAGCTGTTTTTT.

This clone occurred once. The chain recombines TRBV10-3 with TRBJ1-1; the match to TRBD1 covers 9 bases. This CDR3 region has 14 residues. Per the germline V gene, CDR1 is ENHRY and CDR2 is SYGVKD. The ends lost 4 bases at V and 6 bases at J; junction bases unmatched: 6. The CDR3 DNA is TGTGCCATCAGTGGGCCCGGGACAGGGTCTGAAGCTTTCTTT. It yields the protein CAISGPGTGSEAFF.

Many counts were recorded for this clone. The chain is built from TRBV29-1 and TRBJ2-7; tentatively, D is TRBD1 (6 bases). The germline CDR1 and CDR2 sequences are SQVTM and ANQGSEA. This CDR3 contains 14 residues. Trimming stripped 6 bases from V and 3 bases from J, with 18 bases between. CDR3 in amino acids: CSVRPQGLFYEQYF. CDR3 in DNA: TGCAGCGTGAGGCCACAGGGCCTGTTCTACGAGCAGTACTTC.

This clone came up many times. The chain uses TRBV9 and TRBJ1-5; D gene unclear. V dropped 3 bases and J dropped 5 bases, with 9 bases sitting between them. This CDR3 region has 13 residues. Germline CDR1 and CDR2: SGDLS and YYNGEE. This CDR3 reads CASSASLDQPQHF. Here the CDR3 DNA reads TGTGCCAGCAGCGCGTCCTTAGATCAGCCCCAGCATTTT.